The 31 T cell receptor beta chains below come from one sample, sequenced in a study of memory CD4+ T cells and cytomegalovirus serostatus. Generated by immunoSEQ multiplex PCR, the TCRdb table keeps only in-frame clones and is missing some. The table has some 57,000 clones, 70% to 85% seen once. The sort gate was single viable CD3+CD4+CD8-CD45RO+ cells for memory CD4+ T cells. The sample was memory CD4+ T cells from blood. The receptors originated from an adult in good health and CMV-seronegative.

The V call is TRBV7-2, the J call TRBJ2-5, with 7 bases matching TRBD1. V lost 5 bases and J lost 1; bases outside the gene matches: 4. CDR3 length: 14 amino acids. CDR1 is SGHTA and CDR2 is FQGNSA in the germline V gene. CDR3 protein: CASSSNRGQETQYF. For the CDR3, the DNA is TGTGCCAGCAGCAGTAACAGGGGCCAAGAGACCCAGTACTTC.

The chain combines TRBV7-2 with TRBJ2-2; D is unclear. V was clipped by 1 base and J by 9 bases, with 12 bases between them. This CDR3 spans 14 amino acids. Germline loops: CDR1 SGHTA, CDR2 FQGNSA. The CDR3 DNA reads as TGTGCCAGCAGCTTAGAGGTCGCCCAGAGGGAGCTGTTTTTT. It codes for CASSLEVAQRELFF.

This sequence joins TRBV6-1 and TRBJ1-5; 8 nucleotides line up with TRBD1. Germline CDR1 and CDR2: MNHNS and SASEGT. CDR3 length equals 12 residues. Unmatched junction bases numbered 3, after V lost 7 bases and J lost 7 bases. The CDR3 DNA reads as TGTGCCAGCACCAGACAGGGGCAGCCCCAGCATTTT. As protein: CASTRQGQPQHF.

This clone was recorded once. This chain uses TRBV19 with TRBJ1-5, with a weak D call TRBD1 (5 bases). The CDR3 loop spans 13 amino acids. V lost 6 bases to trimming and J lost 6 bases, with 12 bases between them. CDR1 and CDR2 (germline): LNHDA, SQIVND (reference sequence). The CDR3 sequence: CASRNQGAQPQHF. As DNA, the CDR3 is TGTGCCAGTAGAAACCAGGGTGCTCAGCCCCAGCATTTT. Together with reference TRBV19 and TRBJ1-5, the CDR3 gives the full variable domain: DGGITQSPKYLFRKEGQNVTLSCEQNLNHDAMYWYRQDPGQGLRLIYYSQIVNDFQKGDIAEGYSVSREKKESFPLTVTSAQKNPTAFYLCASRNQGAQPQHFGDGTRLSIL.

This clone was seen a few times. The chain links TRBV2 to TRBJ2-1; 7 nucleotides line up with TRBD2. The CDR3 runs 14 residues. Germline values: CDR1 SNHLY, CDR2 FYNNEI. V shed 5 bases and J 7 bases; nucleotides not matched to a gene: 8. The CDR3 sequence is CASSTGGRRNEQFF. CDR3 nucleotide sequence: TGTGCCAGCAGTACGGGCGGGAGACGTAATGAGCAGTTCTTC.

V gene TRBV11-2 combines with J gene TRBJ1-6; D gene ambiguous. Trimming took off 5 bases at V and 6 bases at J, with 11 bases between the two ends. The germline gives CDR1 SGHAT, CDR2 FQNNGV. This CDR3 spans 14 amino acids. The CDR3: CASSKAQFNSPLHF. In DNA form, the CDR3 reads TGTGCCAGCAGCAAGGCACAGTTTAATTCACCCCTCCACTTT.

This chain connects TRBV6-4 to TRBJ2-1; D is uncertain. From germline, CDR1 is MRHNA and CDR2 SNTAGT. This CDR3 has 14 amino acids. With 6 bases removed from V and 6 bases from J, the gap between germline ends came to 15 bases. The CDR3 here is CASSPGPLGNEQFF. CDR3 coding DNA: TGTGCCAGCAGCCCTGGTCCCCTGGGCAATGAGCAGTTCTTC.

In DNA form, the CDR3 reads TGTGCCAGCAGAGGTTACGGGGATTACTCTGGGGCCAACGTCCTGACTTTC. Amino acids: CASRGYGDYSGANVLTF. The J gene is TRBJ2-6, the V gene TRBV28, with D possibly matching TRBD2 (5 bases). This CDR3 has 17 amino acids. Germline CDR1 is MDHEN and CDR2 is SYDVKM. V was clipped by 6 bases and J by 0 bases, with 15 bases between them.

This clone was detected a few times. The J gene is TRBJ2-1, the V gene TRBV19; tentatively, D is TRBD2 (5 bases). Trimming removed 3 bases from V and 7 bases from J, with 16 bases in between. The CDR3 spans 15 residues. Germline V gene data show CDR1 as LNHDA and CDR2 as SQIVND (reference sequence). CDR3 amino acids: CASSMRAPPRNEQFF. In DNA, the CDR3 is TGTGCCAGTAGTATGAGGGCTCCCCCGCGGAATGAGCAGTTCTTC.

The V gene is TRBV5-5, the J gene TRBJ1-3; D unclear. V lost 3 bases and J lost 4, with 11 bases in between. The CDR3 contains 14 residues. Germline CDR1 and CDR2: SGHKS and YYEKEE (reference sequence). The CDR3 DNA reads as TGTGCCAGCAGCTCGTTAGGCCTCGGAAACACCATATATTTT. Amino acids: CASSSLGLGNTIYF.

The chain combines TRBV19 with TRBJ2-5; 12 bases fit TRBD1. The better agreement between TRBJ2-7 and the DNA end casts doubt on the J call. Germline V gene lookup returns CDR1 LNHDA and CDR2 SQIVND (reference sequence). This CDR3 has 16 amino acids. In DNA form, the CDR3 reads TGTGCCAGTACCCAAACCGGGACAGGGGGCTTCTACGAGCAGTACTTC. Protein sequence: CASTQTGTGGFYEQYF.

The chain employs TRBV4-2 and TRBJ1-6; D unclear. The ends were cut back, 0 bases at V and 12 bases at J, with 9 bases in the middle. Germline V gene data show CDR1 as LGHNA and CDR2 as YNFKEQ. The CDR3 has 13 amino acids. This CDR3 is CASSQERPGPLHF. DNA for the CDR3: TGTGCCAGCAGCCAAGAACGTCCGGGACCCCTCCACTTT.

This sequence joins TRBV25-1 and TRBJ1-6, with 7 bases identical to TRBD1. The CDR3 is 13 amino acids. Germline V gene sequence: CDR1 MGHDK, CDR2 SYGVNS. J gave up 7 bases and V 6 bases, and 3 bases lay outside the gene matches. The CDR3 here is CASSQQGNSPLHF. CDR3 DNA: TGTGCCAGCAGCCAACAGGGGAATTCACCCCTCCACTTT.

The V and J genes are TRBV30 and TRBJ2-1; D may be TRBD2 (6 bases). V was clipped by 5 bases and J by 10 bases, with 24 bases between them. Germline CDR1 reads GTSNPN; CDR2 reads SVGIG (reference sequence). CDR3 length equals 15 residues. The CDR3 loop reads CAWVQAGLRVGEQFF. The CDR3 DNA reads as TGTGCCTGGGTCCAGGCGGGGCTCCGGGTAGGGGAGCAGTTCTTC.

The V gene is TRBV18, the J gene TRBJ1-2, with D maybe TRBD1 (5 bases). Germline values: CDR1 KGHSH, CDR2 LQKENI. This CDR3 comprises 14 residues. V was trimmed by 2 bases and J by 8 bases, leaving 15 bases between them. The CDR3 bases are TGTGCCAGCTCACCAGACAGCCAGTTCTCGGGCTACACCTTC. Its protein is CASSPDSQFSGYTF.

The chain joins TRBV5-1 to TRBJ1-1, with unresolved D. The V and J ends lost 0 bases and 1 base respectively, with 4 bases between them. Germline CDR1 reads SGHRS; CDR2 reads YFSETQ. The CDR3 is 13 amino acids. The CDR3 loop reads CASSLAQNTEAFF. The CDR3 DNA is TGCGCCAGCAGCTTGGCACAGAACACTGAAGCTTTCTTT.

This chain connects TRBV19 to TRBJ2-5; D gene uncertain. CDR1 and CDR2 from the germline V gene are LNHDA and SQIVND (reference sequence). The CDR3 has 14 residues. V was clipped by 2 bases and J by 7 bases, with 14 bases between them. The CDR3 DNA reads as TGTGCCAGTAGTATATTTAGCTTCGGCGGGACCCAGTACTTC. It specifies CASSIFSFGGTQYF.

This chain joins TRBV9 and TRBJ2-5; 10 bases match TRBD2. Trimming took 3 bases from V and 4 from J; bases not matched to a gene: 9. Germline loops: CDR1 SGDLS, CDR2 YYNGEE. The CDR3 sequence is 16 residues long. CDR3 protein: CASSETSGYLAETQYF. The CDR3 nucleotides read TGTGCCAGCAGCGAGACTAGCGGGTACCTGGCAGAGACCCAGTACTTC.

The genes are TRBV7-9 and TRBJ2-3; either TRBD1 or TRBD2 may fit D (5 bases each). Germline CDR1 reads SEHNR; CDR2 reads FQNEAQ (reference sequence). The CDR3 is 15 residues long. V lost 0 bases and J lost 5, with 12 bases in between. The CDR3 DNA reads TGTGCCAGCAGCTTAGCTGTCGGGGCCCGAGATACGCAGTATTTT. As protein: CASSLAVGARDTQYF.

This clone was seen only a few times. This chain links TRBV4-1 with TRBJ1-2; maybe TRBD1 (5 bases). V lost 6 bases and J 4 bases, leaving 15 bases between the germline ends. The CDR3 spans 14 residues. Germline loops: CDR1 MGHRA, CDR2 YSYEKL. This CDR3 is CASSFTGGSYGYTF. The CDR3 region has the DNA TGCGCCAGCAGTTTCACAGGCGGGAGCTATGGCTACACCTTC.

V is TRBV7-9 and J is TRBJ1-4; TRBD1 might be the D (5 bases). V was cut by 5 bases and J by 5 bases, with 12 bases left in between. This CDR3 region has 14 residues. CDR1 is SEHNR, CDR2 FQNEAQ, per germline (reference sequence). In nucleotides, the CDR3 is TGTGCCAGCAGCCGGGGCGGACCGAATGAAAAACTGTTTTTT. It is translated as CASSRGGPNEKLFF. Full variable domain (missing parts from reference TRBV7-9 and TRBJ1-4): DTGVSQNPRHKITKRGQNVTFRCDPISEHNRLYWYRQTLGQGPEFLTYFQNEAQLEKSRLLSDRFSAERPKGSFSTLEIQRTEQGDSAMYLCASSRGGPNEKLFFGSGTQLSVL.

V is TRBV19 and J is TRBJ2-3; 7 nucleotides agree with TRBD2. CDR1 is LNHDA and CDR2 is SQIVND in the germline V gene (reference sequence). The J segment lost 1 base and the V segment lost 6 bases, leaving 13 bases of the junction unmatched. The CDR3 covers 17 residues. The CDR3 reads CASRRGEGGGGTDTQYF. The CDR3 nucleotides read TGTGCCAGTAGGCGGGGCGAGGGCGGGGGAGGCACAGATACGCAGTATTTT.

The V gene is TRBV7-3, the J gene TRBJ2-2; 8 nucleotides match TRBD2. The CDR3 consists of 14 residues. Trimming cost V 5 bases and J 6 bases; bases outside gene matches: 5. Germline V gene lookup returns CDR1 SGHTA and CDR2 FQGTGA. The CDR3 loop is CASSTGGVAGELFF. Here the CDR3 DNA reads TGTGCCAGCAGCACCGGGGGGGTAGCCGGGGAGCTGTTTTTT.

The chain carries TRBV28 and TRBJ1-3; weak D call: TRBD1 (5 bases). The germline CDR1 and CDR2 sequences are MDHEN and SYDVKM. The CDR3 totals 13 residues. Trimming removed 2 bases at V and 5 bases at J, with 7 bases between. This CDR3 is CASSLGTRNTIYF. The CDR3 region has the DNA TGTGCCAGCAGTTTAGGGACCCGAAACACCATATATTTT. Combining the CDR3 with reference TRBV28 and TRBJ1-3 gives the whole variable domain DVKVTQSSRYLVKRTGEKVFLECVQDMDHENMFWYRQDPGLGLRLIYFSYDVKMKEKGDIPEGYSVSREKKERFSLILESASTNQTSMYLCASSLGTRNTIYFGEGSWLTVV.

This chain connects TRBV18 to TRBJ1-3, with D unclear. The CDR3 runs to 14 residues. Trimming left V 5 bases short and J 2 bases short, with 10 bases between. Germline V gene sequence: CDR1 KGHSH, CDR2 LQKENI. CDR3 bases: TGTGCCAGCTCATCTTCGAGGGCTGGAAACACCATATATTTT. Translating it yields CASSSSRAGNTIYF.

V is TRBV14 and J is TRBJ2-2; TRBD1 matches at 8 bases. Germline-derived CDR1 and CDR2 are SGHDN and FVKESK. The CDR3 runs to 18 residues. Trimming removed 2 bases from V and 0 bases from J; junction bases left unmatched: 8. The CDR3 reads CASSQRDRRLSNTGELFF. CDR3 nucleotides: TGTGCCAGCAGCCAACGGGACAGGCGACTTTCGAACACCGGGGAGCTGTTTTTT. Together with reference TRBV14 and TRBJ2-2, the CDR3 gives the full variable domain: EAGVTQFPSHSVIEKGQTVTLRCDPISGHDNLYWYRRVMGKEIKFLLHFVKESKQDESGMPNNRFLAERTGGTYSTLKVQPAELEDSGVYFCASSQRDRRLSNTGELFFGEGSRLTVL.

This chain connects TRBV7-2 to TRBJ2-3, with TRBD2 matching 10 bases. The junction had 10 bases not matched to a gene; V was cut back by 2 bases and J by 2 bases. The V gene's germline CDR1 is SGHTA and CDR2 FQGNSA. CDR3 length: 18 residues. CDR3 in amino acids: CASSLSLAGGKFTDTQYF. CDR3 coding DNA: TGTGCCAGCAGCTTAAGTTTAGCGGGGGGAAAATTCACAGATACGCAGTATTTT.

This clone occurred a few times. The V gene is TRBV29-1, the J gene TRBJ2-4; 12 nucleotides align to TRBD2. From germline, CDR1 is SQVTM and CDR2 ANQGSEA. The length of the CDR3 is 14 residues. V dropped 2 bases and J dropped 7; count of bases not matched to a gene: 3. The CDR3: CSVELAGGANIQYF. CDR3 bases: TGCAGCGTTGAACTAGCGGGAGGGGCGAACATTCAGTACTTC.

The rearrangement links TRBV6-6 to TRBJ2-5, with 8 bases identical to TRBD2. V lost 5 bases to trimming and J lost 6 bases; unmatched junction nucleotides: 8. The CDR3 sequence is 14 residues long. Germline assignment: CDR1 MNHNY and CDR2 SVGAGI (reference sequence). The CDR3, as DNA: TGTGCCAGCAGTGGCACCGGGACTAGGAAGACCCAGTACTTC. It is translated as CASSGTGTRKTQYF.

The CDR3 DNA sequence: TGTGCCAGCAGTTACAGATTGTCCTCTGGGGCCAACGTCCTGACTTTC. Protein product: CASSYRLSSGANVLTF. The rearrangement joins TRBV6-5 to TRBJ2-6; D remains unclear. V lost 2 bases to trimming and J lost 0 bases, with 8 bases between them. Per germline, CDR1 MNHEY and CDR2 SVGAGI. The CDR3 has 16 amino acids.

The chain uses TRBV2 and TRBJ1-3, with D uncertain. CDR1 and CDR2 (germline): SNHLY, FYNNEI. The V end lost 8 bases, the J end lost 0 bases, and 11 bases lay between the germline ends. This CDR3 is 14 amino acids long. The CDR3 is CASGRESSGNTIYF. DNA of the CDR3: TGTGCCAGCGGCCGCGAGAGCTCTGGAAACACCATATATTTT.